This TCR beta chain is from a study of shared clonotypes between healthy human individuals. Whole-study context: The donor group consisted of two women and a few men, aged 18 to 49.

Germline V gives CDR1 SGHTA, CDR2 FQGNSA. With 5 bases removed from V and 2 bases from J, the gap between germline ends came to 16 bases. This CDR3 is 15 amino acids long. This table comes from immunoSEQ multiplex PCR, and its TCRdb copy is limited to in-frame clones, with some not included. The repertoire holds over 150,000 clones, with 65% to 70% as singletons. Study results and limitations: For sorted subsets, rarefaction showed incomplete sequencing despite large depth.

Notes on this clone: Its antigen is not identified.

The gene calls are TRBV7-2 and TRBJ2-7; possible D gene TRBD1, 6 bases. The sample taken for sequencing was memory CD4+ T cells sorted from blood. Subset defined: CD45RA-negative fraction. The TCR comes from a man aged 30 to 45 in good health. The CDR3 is CASSLGAGEPYEQYF. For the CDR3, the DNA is TGTGCCAGCAGCCTAGGGGCAGGGGAACCCTACGAGCAGTACTTC.